What follows describes a single T cell receptor (beta chain). The CDR3 extends over 16 amino acids. Trimming cost V 3 bases and J 4 bases, with 13 bases left between them. The V gene's germline CDR1 is LNHDA and CDR2 SQIVND (reference sequence). Stated time point: blood from clinic visit 5 months post-surgery; TSC patient then seizure free. These data are taken from a study of brain T cells in children with intractable seizures. Clones were read by immunoSEQ multiplex PCR, and TCRdb kept only the in-frame ones, dropping some. Of approximately 330,000 clones in the sample, over 90% were seen once. The sample here was peripheral blood, taken more than 4 months after surgery. This chain links TRBV19 with TRBJ1-6; D remains ambiguous. The source is a boy under three years old with tuberous sclerosis and intractable seizures. The CDR3 region has the DNA TGTGCCAGTAGTATGCCCTCGGGCCGTTATAATTCACCCCTCCACTTT. Residues: CASSMPSGRYNSPLHF.